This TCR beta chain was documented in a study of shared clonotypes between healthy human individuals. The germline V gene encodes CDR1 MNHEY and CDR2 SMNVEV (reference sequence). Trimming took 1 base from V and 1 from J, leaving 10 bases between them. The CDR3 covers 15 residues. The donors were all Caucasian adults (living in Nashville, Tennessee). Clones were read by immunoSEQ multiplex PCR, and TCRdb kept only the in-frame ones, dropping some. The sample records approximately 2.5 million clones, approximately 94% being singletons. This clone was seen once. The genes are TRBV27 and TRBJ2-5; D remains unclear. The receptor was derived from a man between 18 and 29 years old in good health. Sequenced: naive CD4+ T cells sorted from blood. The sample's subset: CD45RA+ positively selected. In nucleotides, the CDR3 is TGTGCCAGCAGTTTATTTAGATCCTCCCAAGAGACCCAGTACTTC. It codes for CASSLFRSSQETQYF.